The 24 T cell receptor beta chains given below trace back to one sample, sequenced in a study of shared clonotypes between healthy human individuals. Assay: immunoSEQ multiplex PCR; the TCRdb copy retains only in-frame clones and omits some. The sample lists over a million clones; roughly 96% were seen once. The sample taken for sequencing was naive CD4+ T cells sorted from blood. As to subset: CD45RA+ positively selected. The origin of the receptors is a man aged 25 to 40 in good health.

V usage is TRBV28 and J usage is TRBJ1-1; D is perhaps TRBD1 (6 bases). The CDR3 extends over 13 amino acids. Per germline, CDR1 MDHEN and CDR2 SYDVKM. The V and J ends lost 5 bases and 3 bases respectively, with 10 bases between them. The CDR3 DNA reads TGTGCCAGCAGTCGGGACAAGCACACTGAAGCTTTCTTT. Residues: CASSRDKHTEAFF.

This chain connects TRBV7-2 to TRBJ2-1; TRBD1 agrees at 7 bases. The CDR3 contains 16 residues. CDR1 and CDR2 from the germline V gene are SGHTA and FQGNSA. V trimming: 4 bases; J trimming: 0 bases; junction bases outside the gene matches: 6. CDR3: CASSSIRDSSYNEQFF. CDR3 DNA sequence: TGTGCCAGCAGCTCCATCCGGGACAGCTCCTACAATGAGCAGTTCTTC.

This chain links TRBV28 with TRBJ2-1; no firm D call. V lost 6 bases and J lost 8, with 20 bases in between. This CDR3 contains 15 residues. The V gene's germline CDR1 is MDHEN and CDR2 SYDVKM. The CDR3 region is CASSPVGLGFDEQFF. CDR3 DNA: TGTGCCAGCAGCCCGGTCGGGTTAGGGTTCGATGAGCAGTTCTTC.

The rearrangement links TRBV7-9 to TRBJ2-7, with TRBD1 as a possible D gene (6 bases). The germline V gene encodes CDR1 SEHNR and CDR2 FQNEAQ (reference sequence). This CDR3 is 14 amino acids long. V lost 5 bases and J lost 6, with 17 bases in between. CDR3 residues: CASSQGGRSGEQYF. The CDR3 DNA reads TGTGCCAGCAGCCAAGGGGGTAGGAGCGGCGAGCAGTACTTC.

The genes are TRBV6-4 and TRBJ2-1; the D gene is possibly TRBD2 (5 bases). Trimming took 4 bases from V and 3 from J, leaving 7 bases between them. The CDR3 sequence is 13 residues long. Germline values: CDR1 MRHNA, CDR2 SNTAGT. CDR3 DNA sequence: TGTGCCAGCAGTGGCGGGTACTACAATGAGCAGTTCTTC. Protein sequence: CASSGGYYNEQFF.

The V and J genes are TRBV4-3 and TRBJ1-5; 8 nucleotides match TRBD1. J lost 4 bases, V lost 1 base, and 3 bases had no gene match. Germline V gene sequence: CDR1 LGHNA, CDR2 YSLEER. The CDR3 has 15 residues. CDR3 in amino acids: CASSQGQGRNQPQHF. The DNA of the CDR3 is TGCGCCAGCAGCCAAGGACAGGGGCGAAATCAGCCCCAGCATTTT.

This clone was found a few times. The chain links TRBV7-9 to TRBJ1-2; unclear D gene. Germline V gene sequence: CDR1 SEHNR, CDR2 FQNEAQ (reference sequence). The V end lost 5 bases, the J end lost 5 bases, and 6 bases lay between the germline ends. This CDR3 contains 11 residues. In DNA, the CDR3 is TGTGCCAGCAGCCTCCCTTATGGCTACACCTTC. Encoded protein: CASSLPYGYTF.

The chain recombines TRBV6-1 with TRBJ2-3; D unresolved. CDR1 and CDR2 (germline): MNHNS, SASEGT. Between the trimmed V and J ends, which lost 7 bases and 1 base, there was a span of 12 bases. The CDR3 is made up of 14 amino acids. The CDR3 region has the DNA TGTGCCAGCAAGGTCCCCGTGGGCACAGATACGCAGTATTTT. It yields the protein CASKVPVGTDTQYF.

The chain employs TRBV29-1 and TRBJ2-1; D not resolved. This CDR3 is built from 10 residues. Germline V lookup: CDR1 SQVTM, CDR2 ANQGSEA. V lost 1 base and J 11 bases, leaving 6 bases between the germline ends. This CDR3 reads CSVEGPQQFF. CDR3 sequence (DNA): TGCAGCGTTGAAGGCCCGCAGCAGTTCTTC.

CDR3 nucleotides: TGTGCCAGCTCACCACTTGCAGGGGTGGATACGCAGTATTTT. Amino acids: CASSPLAGVDTQYF. The chain carries TRBV18 and TRBJ2-3; tentative D call: TRBD1 (6 bases). CDR1 is KGHSH, CDR2 LQKENI, per germline. CDR3 length equals 14 residues. The V end was cut by 1 base, the J end by 6 bases, with 11 bases between.

The chain couples TRBV5-1 to TRBJ2-7, with D unresolved. The CDR3 extends over 15 amino acids. V was trimmed by 0 bases and J by 2 bases, leaving 12 bases between them. Germline V CDR1 and CDR2: SGHRS, YFSETQ. CDR3 bases: TGCGCCAGCAGCTTGGAACCGACGGAGACCTACGAGCAGTACTTC. Translation gives CASSLEPTETYEQYF. Drawing the rest from reference TRBV5-1 and TRBJ2-7, the complete variable domain is KAGVTQTPRYLIKTRGQQVTLSCSPISGHRSVSWYQQTPGQGLQFLFEYFSETQRNKGNFPGRFSGRQFSNSRSEMNVSTLELGDSALYLCASSLEPTETYEQYFGPGTRLTVT.

About this clone: Other DNA variants within this sample encode the same CDR3. J is TRBJ1-5 and V is TRBV27, with D possibly being TRBD1 (6 bases). This CDR3 is 14 amino acids long. The germline CDR1 and CDR2 sequences are MNHEY and SMNVEV (reference sequence). V lost 1 base and J lost 4, with 8 bases in between. The CDR3 here is CASSLLGTNQPQHF. CDR3 in DNA: TGTGCCAGCAGTTTATTGGGGACAAATCAGCCCCAGCATTTT.

The sample holds a few counts of this clone. The J gene is TRBJ2-2, the V gene TRBV27, with TRBD2 matching over 10 bases. CDR1 MNHEY and CDR2 SMNVEV come from the germline V gene (reference sequence). The CDR3 sequence is 15 residues long. The V segment lost 3 bases and the J segment 7 bases; nucleotides outside the gene matches: 5. CDR3 nucleotides: TGTGCCAGCAGTTTCCTAGCGGGAGTGTTCGGGGAGCTGTTTTTT. Amino acids: CASSFLAGVFGELFF.

The chain employs TRBV7-6 and TRBJ2-1; D is unresolved. V gave up 2 bases and J gave up 8 bases, with 7 bases separating them. This CDR3 is built from 12 residues. The germline gives CDR1 SGHVS, CDR2 FNYEAQ. The CDR3 is CASSLNRDEQFF. CDR3 DNA sequence: TGTGCCAGCAGCTTAAACCGGGATGAGCAGTTCTTC.

The chain is built from TRBV7-3 and TRBJ2-7; 7 nucleotides align to TRBD2. Unmatched junction bases numbered 5, after V lost 2 bases and J lost 4 bases. Per the germline V gene, CDR1 is SGHTA and CDR2 is FQGTGA. The CDR3 spans 14 residues. The CDR3 region is CASSLGGGGYEQYF. In DNA, the CDR3 is TGTGCCAGCAGCTTAGGAGGCGGGGGTTACGAGCAGTACTTC.

V and J are TRBV6-1 and TRBJ2-4; no clear D. Germline values: CDR1 MNHNS, CDR2 SASEGT. Trimming stripped 2 bases from V and 1 base from J, with 12 bases between. The CDR3 has 16 amino acids. Written as DNA, the CDR3 is TGTGCCAGCAGTGAACCGGGTCTAGGGGCCAAAAACATTCAGTACTTC. Translating gives CASSEPGLGAKNIQYF.

The chain carries TRBV28 and TRBJ2-7; TRBD2 matches at 10 bases. Germline CDR1 MDHEN, CDR2 SYDVKM. V lost 3 bases and J lost 4; bases outside the gene matches: 12. CDR3 length: 17 amino acids. Written as DNA, the CDR3 is TGTGCCAGCAGTTTTTCCCGGCTAGCGGGAGTTTCTTACGAGCAGTACTTC. Residues: CASSFSRLAGVSYEQYF.

This sequence joins TRBV5-1 and TRBJ1-4; D is ambiguous. Germline V gives CDR1 SGHRS, CDR2 YFSETQ. The V end was cut by 2 bases, the J end by 1 base, with 6 bases between. CDR3 size: 14 residues. The CDR3 is CASSFGRTNEKLFF. CDR3 nucleotide sequence: TGCGCCAGCAGCTTCGGGCGAACTAATGAAAAACTGTTTTTT.

This chain uses TRBV28 with TRBJ1-3; D call uncertain. V was shortened by 7 bases and J by 0 bases, with 10 bases between the two germline ends. The CDR3 has 14 residues. Germline V gene lookup returns CDR1 MDHEN and CDR2 SYDVKM. The CDR3 DNA reads as TGTGCCAGCACCGTTTCCGACTCTGGAAACACCATATATTTT. It encodes CASTVSDSGNTIYF.

The chain carries TRBV27 and TRBJ1-5, with D unresolved. The CDR3 runs 17 residues. Deletions cut 4 bases from V and 1 base from J, with 17 bases between. Germline V gene lookup returns CDR1 MNHEY and CDR2 SMNVEV (reference sequence). CDR3 in DNA: TGTGCCAGCAGTTCTACCCCTATATTGACCAGCAATCAGCCCCAGCATTTT. Its translation: CASSSTPILTSNQPQHF.

As DNA, the CDR3 is TGCGCCAGCAGCCAACAGGTAGGGGCCTCCTCCTACGAGCAGTACTTC. Protein: CASSQQVGASSYEQYF. This chain links TRBV4-3 with TRBJ2-7; perhaps TRBD1 as D (5 bases). In germline, CDR1 is LGHNA, CDR2 YSLEER. The CDR3 is 16 amino acids. Trimming left V 2 bases short and J 0 bases short, with 14 bases between.

V is TRBV9 and J is TRBJ2-3; no firm D call. Trimming took 3 bases from V and 4 from J, leaving 12 bases between them. Germline assignment: CDR1 SGDLS and CDR2 YYNGEE. The CDR3 runs to 14 residues. The CDR3 DNA sequence: TGTGCCAGCAGCGCCGGGCCCGGCCCAGATACGCAGTATTTT. Amino acid sequence: CASSAGPGPDTQYF.

This rearrangement joins TRBV18 to TRBJ2-5; 11 nucleotides agree with TRBD2. CDR1 and CDR2 from the germline V gene are KGHSH and LQKENI. V gave up 6 bases and J gave up 6 bases; unmatched junction bases: 21. The CDR3 is 19 amino acids. The CDR3 nucleotides read TGTGCCAGCTCGGAAACCGGGACAGGAGTTAGCGGGAGGGGGAAGACCCAGTACTTC. Encoded protein: CASSETGTGVSGRGKTQYF.

This sequence joins TRBV5-4 and TRBJ1-1; D is uncertain. This CDR3 contains 15 residues. CDR1 SGHNT and CDR2 YYREEE come from the germline V gene (reference sequence). V was pared by 1 base and J by 0 bases, with 10 bases between. The chain's CDR3 is CASSLSHSMNTEAFF. CDR3 nucleotide sequence: TGTGCCAGCAGCTTGAGTCACAGCATGAACACTGAAGCTTTCTTT.